This T cell receptor (beta chain) was found in a study of blood T cell repertoires in COVID-19. Across the whole study: PBMCs, B-cell-depleted T cells, or T cells were the source of the cDNA or gDNA that made up the material.

Data came from immunoSEQ multiplex PCR; TCRdb stores just in-frame clones and leaves some out. The sample carries about 160,000 clones, approximately 81% recorded once. Germline V gene lookup returns CDR1 SGDLS and CDR2 YYNGEE. The CDR3 spans 13 residues. Trimming at V came to 4 bases and at J to 7 bases, leaving 7 bases not matched to a gene. The chain has TRBV9 and TRBJ2-7, with 8 positions matching TRBD1. The sample consisted of peripheral blood. The origin of this receptor is a woman between 50 and 59 years old with COVID-19, enrolled during active disease. CDR3 region: CASSPRTGFEQYF. CDR3 nucleotide sequence: TGTGCCAGCAGCCCTAGGACAGGGTTTGAGCAGTACTTC.